The 30 T cell receptor beta chains listed next were all sequenced from one sample in a study of T cell responses to AZD1222 COVID-19 vaccine. Measured with immunoSEQ multiplex PCR; TCRdb has only the in-frame clones, and not every one. The table shows 150,000 to 180,000 clones, with approximately 87% occurring only once. This specimen consisted of peripheral blood, obtained 28 days after the second AZD1222 dose. The receptors stem from an adult who received the AZD1222 COVID-19 vaccine.

V and J are TRBV19 and TRBJ1-2; 7 bases are shared with TRBD1. The CDR3 extends over 15 amino acids. V was pared by 6 bases and J by 1 base, with 8 bases of the junction left unmatched. Looked up from germline, CDR1 is LNHDA and CDR2 is SQIVND (reference sequence). The CDR3 sequence: CASSRQGEINYGYTF. Written as DNA, the CDR3 is TGTGCCAGTAGCCGCCAGGGGGAGATTAACTATGGCTACACCTTC.

V gene TRBV19 combines with J gene TRBJ2-5, with D unresolved. From germline, CDR1 is LNHDA and CDR2 SQIVND (reference sequence). V was pared by 3 bases and J by 5 bases, with 19 bases between. The CDR3 has 16 amino acids. The CDR3 nucleotides read TGTGCCAGTAGTATTAGGGTCAATTCCTTTGGGGAGACCCAGTACTTC. It codes for CASSIRVNSFGETQYF.

The gene calls are TRBV5-1 and TRBJ2-5; 11 positions match TRBD2. V shed 0 bases, J shed 2 bases, and the junction held 3 bases outside the gene matches. CDR1 is SGHRS, CDR2 YFSETQ, per germline. There are 16 residues in the CDR3. The CDR3 DNA is TGCGCCAGCAGCTTGGGACTAGCGGGGATACAAGAGACCCAGTACTTC. Translation: CASSLGLAGIQETQYF.

The chain links TRBV2 to TRBJ2-7, with D unresolved. V shed 5 bases and J shed 5 bases, with 7 bases lying between them. Germline V gene sequence: CDR1 SNHLY, CDR2 FYNNEI. CDR3 length equals 11 residues. The CDR3 nucleotides read TGTGCCAGCAGTAGACGTGACGAGCAGTACTTC. The encoded protein is CASSRRDEQYF.

The chain is built from TRBV7-2 and TRBJ2-7; unclear D gene. V lost 5 bases and J 6 bases, leaving 14 bases between the germline ends. Per the germline V gene, CDR1 is SGHTA and CDR2 is FQGNSA. The CDR3 is 13 residues long. This chain's CDR3 is CASSPILTAEQYF. As DNA, the CDR3 is TGTGCCAGCAGCCCCATCTTAACGGCCGAGCAGTACTTC.

The gene calls are TRBV7-6 and TRBJ2-1; 8 bases agree with TRBD2. The CDR3 runs to 15 residues. The V and J ends lost 1 base and 9 bases, in that order; junction bases with no gene match: 8. The germline gives CDR1 SGHVS, CDR2 FNYEAQ. CDR3 in amino acids: CASSLEAGGYPEQFF. The CDR3 nucleotides read TGTGCCAGCAGCTTAGAGGCGGGAGGTTATCCTGAGCAGTTCTTC.

The genes are TRBV11-2 and TRBJ2-5; D possibly corresponds to TRBD2 (6 bases). The V end lost 6 bases, the J end lost 3 bases, and 14 bases lay between the germline ends. The CDR3 has 14 amino acids. Germline values: CDR1 SGHAT, CDR2 FQNNGV. DNA of the CDR3: TGTGCCAGCAGTCCTTCCCGGGAGAAAGAGACCCAGTACTTC. Its protein is CASSPSREKETQYF.

The CDR3 sequence: CASSGVAGGTYEQYF. The DNA for the CDR3 is TGTGCCAGCAGTGGTGTGGCGGGAGGGACATACGAGCAGTACTTC. V usage is TRBV2 and J usage is TRBJ2-7, with 9 bases aligning to TRBD2. The CDR3 has 15 residues. V gave up 4 bases and J gave up 4 bases; unmatched junction bases: 8. CDR1 SNHLY and CDR2 FYNNEI come from the germline V gene.

The chain is built from TRBV6-2 or TRBV6-3 and TRBJ2-7; D is tentatively TRBD1 or TRBD2 (5 bases each). V gave up 4 bases and J gave up 7 bases, with 11 bases separating them. Germline loops: CDR1 MNHEY, CDR2 SVGEGT. The CDR3 loop spans 12 amino acids. Written as DNA, the CDR3 is TGTGCCAGCAGTTTGGGACCTAGGGAGCAGTACTTC. Translation: CASSLGPREQYF.

As concerns this clone: Other DNA sequences within the sample encode an identical CDR3. The chain uses TRBV7-2 and TRBJ2-7; TRBD1 might be the D (7 bases). CDR3 length: 13 residues. The V gene lost 3 bases and the J gene lost 3 bases, with 9 bases spanning the gap. The V gene's germline CDR1 is SGHTA and CDR2 FQGNSA. The CDR3 spells CASSFQGGYEQYF. The CDR3 DNA reads TGTGCCAGCAGCTTTCAGGGGGGCTACGAGCAGTACTTC. Based on the CDR3 plus reference TRBV7-2 and TRBJ2-7, the full variable domain is GAGVSQSPSNKVTEKGKDVELRCDPISGHTALYWYRQSLGQGLEFLIYFQGNSAPDKSGLPSDRFSAERTGGSVSTLTIQRTQQEDSAVYLCASSFQGGYEQYFGPGTRLTVT.

The gene calls are TRBV6-2 or TRBV6-3 and TRBJ2-7; 10 bases align to TRBD2. Germline V gives CDR1 MNHEY, CDR2 SVGEGT. Trimming removed 4 bases from V and 3 bases from J; junction bases left unmatched: 6. The length of the CDR3 is 15 residues. DNA for the CDR3: TGTGCCAGCAGTTGGTCCGGGACTAGCGACTACGAGCAGTACTTC. It encodes CASSWSGTSDYEQYF.

This rearrangement joins TRBV21-1 to TRBJ1-3. TRBV21-1 constitutes a pseudogene. The CDR3 loop spans 15 amino acids. The CDR3 DNA reads TGTGCCAGCAGCAAAGGGGGACCGACTGGAAACACCATATATTTT. Its protein is CASSKGGPTGNTIYF.

As regards this clone: This CDR3 fails to terminate in the conserved phenylalanine or tryptophan, so it likely reflects a read error. The limits of the CDR3 on the DNA are not certain, so only TCRdb's listed CDR3 is given. This chain connects TRBV5-3 to TRBJ2-2; no DNA check was done on the table's D call, TRBD2. TRBV5-3 is an open reading frame whose function is uncertain. From its first to its last residue, the CDR3 has 14 amino acids. CDR3 sequence reads: CARSLAATSSGTEV.

As to this clone: Other DNA sequences of this sample code for an identical CDR3. The CDR3 is CASSVASYNEQFF. The CDR3 DNA follows: TGTGCCAGCAGCGTAGCGAGTTACAATGAGCAGTTCTTC. The chain joins TRBV9 to TRBJ2-1; unclear D gene. The V end was cut by 0 bases, the J end by 4 bases, with 5 bases between. Germline CDR1 and CDR2: SGDLS and YYNGEE. This CDR3 has 13 residues.

There are a few counts of this clone. V gene TRBV27 combines with J gene TRBJ1-1; the D gene is possibly TRBD1 (5 bases). The CDR3 has 13 amino acids. Trimming removed 3 bases at V and 1 base at J, with 6 bases between. CDR1 is MNHEY, CDR2 SMNVEV, per germline (reference sequence). The CDR3 nucleotides read TGTGCCAGCAGTTTCGACAGGAACACTGAAGCTTTCTTT. Translation: CASSFDRNTEAFF.

The chain employs TRBV18 and TRBJ1-4; D gene uncertain. The germline CDR1 and CDR2 sequences are KGHSH and LQKENI. CDR3 size: 12 residues. The V end was cut by 6 bases, the J end by 8 bases, with 10 bases between. CDR3 region: CASSRLEEKLFF. The CDR3 nucleotides are TGTGCCAGCTCGCGACTGGAGGAAAAACTGTTTTTT.

This clone appeared once. The rearrangement joins TRBV7-2 to TRBJ2-7, with TRBD2 as a possible D gene (6 bases). The CDR3 consists of 14 residues. Germline V gives CDR1 SGHTA, CDR2 FQGNSA. V lost 4 bases to trimming and J lost 5 bases, with 15 bases between them. CDR3 in DNA: TGTGCCAGCAGCTACCGCAGGGCGGGGAACGAGCAGTACTTC. Translation: CASSYRRAGNEQYF.

This clone was picked up many times. The DNA for the CDR3 is TGTGCCACGGCGGGCTCTCAGAATCCCACAGATACGCAGTATTTT. Its protein is CATAGSQNPTDTQYF. The chain is built from TRBV7-8 and TRBJ2-3, with D possibly being TRBD2 (5 bases). Trimming left V 10 bases short and J 2 bases short, with 19 bases between. Germline CDR1 reads SGHVS; CDR2 reads FQNEAQ. The CDR3 extends over 15 amino acids.

This clone has just one count. The V gene is TRBV11-2, the J gene TRBJ2-7, with 10 bases fitting TRBD1. CDR3 length: 14 amino acids. Trimming removed 3 bases from V and 4 bases from J; junction bases left unmatched: 3. Germline CDR1 SGHAT, CDR2 FQNNGV. CDR3 amino acids: CASSFSGQGYEQYF. CDR3 bases: TGTGCCAGCAGCTTCTCGGGACAGGGGTACGAGCAGTACTTC. The entire variable domain, with the rest obtained from reference TRBV11-2 and TRBJ2-7, is as follows: EAGVAQSPRYKIIEKRQSVAFWCNPISGHATLYWYQQILGQGPKLLIQFQNNGVVDDSQLPKDRFSAERLKGVDSTLKIQPAKLEDSAVYLCASSFSGQGYEQYFGPGTRLTVT.

This clone was counted a few times. The chain combines TRBV7-8 with TRBJ1-3; possible D gene TRBD1, 5 bases. This CDR3 is built from 16 residues. Germline assignment: CDR1 SGHVS and CDR2 FQNEAQ. The germline V and J ends were trimmed by 5 bases and 0 bases, with 14 bases remaining between them. The chain's CDR3 is CASSTGTLRSGNTIYF. CDR3 bases: TGTGCCAGCAGCACCGGGACTCTTCGCTCTGGAAACACCATATATTTT.

DNA for the CDR3: TGTGCCAGCAGCTTGTACGGGAACACTGAAGCTTTCTTT. Translation: CASSLYGNTEAFF. This chain uses TRBV7-3 with TRBJ1-1; no reliable D call. With 3 bases removed from V and 1 base from J, the gap between germline ends came to 6 bases. The CDR3 has 13 amino acids. CDR1 SGHTA and CDR2 FQGTGA come from the germline V gene.

This clone was seen a few times. The chain links TRBV5-1 to TRBJ2-5; D unresolved. CDR1 SGHRS and CDR2 YFSETQ come from the germline V gene. The CDR3 runs 12 residues. Trimming left V 4 bases short and J 1 base short, with 5 bases between. The CDR3, as DNA: TGCGCCAGCAGCCTTCCCCAAGAGACCCAGTACTTC. As protein: CASSLPQETQYF.

This chain connects TRBV5-6 to TRBJ2-2; 7 bases are shared with TRBD1. Germline V gene data show CDR1 as SGHDT and CDR2 as YYEEEE. Unmatched junction bases numbered 10, after V lost 1 base and J lost 4 bases. CDR3 size: 17 residues. The CDR3 DNA reads TGTGCCAGCAGCTTGAGGGACAGCCTCCGGGGCACCGGGGAGCTGTTTTTT. The encoded protein is CASSLRDSLRGTGELFF.

The rearrangement uses TRBV2 and TRBJ2-5; D is possibly TRBD1 (5 bases). This CDR3 region has 13 residues. Germline CDR1 reads SNHLY; CDR2 reads FYNNEI. Trimming shortened V by 5 bases and J by 5 bases, and 12 bases separated the two germline ends. This chain's CDR3 is CASSTQGRETQYF. In DNA, the CDR3 is TGTGCCAGCAGTACGCAGGGTCGGGAGACCCAGTACTTC.

This clone was seen only a few times. The chain couples TRBV18 to TRBJ1-4, with TRBD1 identical over 7 bases. The V and J ends lost 4 bases and 2 bases, in that order; junction bases with no gene match: 4. Germline values: CDR1 KGHSH, CDR2 LQKENI. This CDR3 contains 15 residues. CDR3 bases: TGTGCCAGCTCACTAGCACAGGGGACTAATGAAAAACTGTTTTTT. This translates into CASSLAQGTNEKLFF. Filled out from reference TRBV18 and TRBJ1-4, the complete variable domain reads NAGVMQNPRHLVRRRGQEARLRCSPMKGHSHVYWYRQLPEEGLKFMVYLQKENIIDESGMPKERFSAEFPKEGPSILRIQQVVRGDSAAYFCASSLAQGTNEKLFFGSGTQLSVL.

J is TRBJ1-4 and V is TRBV19; no reliable D call. The germline V and J ends were trimmed by 3 bases and 7 bases, with 15 bases remaining between them. The CDR3 sequence is 15 residues long. CDR1 is LNHDA and CDR2 is SQIVND in the germline V gene (reference sequence). CDR3 in DNA: TGTGCCAGTAGTATTGGAGGAGGTATCCTTGAAAAACTGTTTTTT. Translating it yields CASSIGGGILEKLFF.

The gene calls are TRBV9 and TRBJ1-3, with no clear D. V lost 0 bases and J lost 2, with 12 bases in between. Germline V gene data show CDR1 as SGDLS and CDR2 as YYNGEE. The CDR3 runs 16 residues. For the CDR3, the DNA is TGTGCCAGCAGCGTAGCCGACGACGGGGCTGGAAACACCATATATTTT. Protein product: CASSVADDGAGNTIYF.

The V gene is TRBV18, the J gene TRBJ2-3; D unresolved. The length of the CDR3 is 14 residues. CDR1 is KGHSH and CDR2 is LQKENI in the germline V gene. V was cut by 0 bases and J by 2 bases, with 6 bases left in between. The CDR3: CASSPPSLTDTQYF. CDR3 coding DNA: TGTGCCAGCTCACCACCTTCCCTCACAGATACGCAGTATTTT.

The chain recombines TRBV10-3 with TRBJ2-1; TRBD2 matches at 10 bases. After removal of 10 bases from V and 8 bases from J, the junction contained 8 bases not matched to a gene. Looked up from germline, CDR1 is ENHRY and CDR2 is SYGVKD. The CDR3 totals 13 residues. In DNA, the CDR3 is TGTGCCACCCGGACTAGCGGTCTCGATGAGCAGTTCTTC. It codes for CATRTSGLDEQFF.

CDR3 DNA: TGTGCCAGCAGCTTAAATCCAGGGGCGGCTACAGATACGCAGTATTTT. This gives the protein CASSLNPGAATDTQYF. The V call is TRBV7-9, the J call TRBJ2-3; a possible D gene is TRBD1 (6 bases). This CDR3 is built from 16 residues. Germline values: CDR1 SEHNR, CDR2 FQNEAQ (reference sequence). Trimming pared 2 bases from V and 3 bases from J, leaving 15 bases between.